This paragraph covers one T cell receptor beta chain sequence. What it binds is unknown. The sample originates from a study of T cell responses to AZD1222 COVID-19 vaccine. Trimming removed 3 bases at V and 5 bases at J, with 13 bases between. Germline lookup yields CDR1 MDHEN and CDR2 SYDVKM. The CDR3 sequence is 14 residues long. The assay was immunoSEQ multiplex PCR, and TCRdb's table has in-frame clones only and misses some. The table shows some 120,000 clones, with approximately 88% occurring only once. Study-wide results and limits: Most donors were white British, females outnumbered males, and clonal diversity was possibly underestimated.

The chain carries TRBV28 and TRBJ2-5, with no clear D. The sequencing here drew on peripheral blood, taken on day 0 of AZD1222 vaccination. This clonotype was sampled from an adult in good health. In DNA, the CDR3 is TGTGCCAGCAGTTTGATAGGTAGGGCGGAGACCCAGTACTTC. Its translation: CASSLIGRAETQYF.